The rows below give T cell receptor beta chains drawn from one sample of a study of cytomegalovirus exposure and HLA in healthy donors. The table came from immunoSEQ multiplex PCR; TCRdb's copy has only in-frame clones and leaves some out. Among some 130,000 clones listed, roughly three quarters were seen once. The sequenced sample was PBMCs. The receptors shown here come from a woman in her thirties or forties in good health and CMV-seronegative. CDR3s include the opening cysteine and the closing phenylalanine or tryptophan. Each record gives: clone size, D gene, V gene, J gene, CDR3 length, CDR3 DNA, CDR3 protein. A D gene is named only where the DNA matches it firmly. Clone size is given for some rows only: seen once, a few or many times, or a class if the clone is expanded.

size: NA
D: TRBD2
V: TRBV15
J: TRBJ2-1
length: 16
DNA: TGTGCCACCAGCAGGAAAGCGGGGGGGCACTACAATGAGCAGTTCTTC
CDR3: CATSRKAGGHYNEQFF

size: NA
D: NA
V: TRBV18
J: TRBJ2-7
length: 15
DNA: TGTGCCAGCTCACCACCCAGGACAGAGGGCTACGAGCAGTACTTC
CDR3: CASSPPRTEGYEQYF

size: few
D: NA
V: TRBV18
J: TRBJ2-1
length: 13
DNA: TGTGCCAGCTCAACGAGCTCCTACAATGAGCAGTTCTTC
CDR3: CASSTSSYNEQFF

size: NA
D: NA
V: TRBV9
J: TRBJ1-6
length: 15
DNA: TGTGCCAGCAGCGTAGAGGGAGGGCTAAATTCACCCCTCCACTTT
CDR3: CASSVEGGLNSPLHF

size: NA
D: NA
V: TRBV27
J: TRBJ1-1
length: 17
DNA: NA
CDR3: CASSSGGGAHFGKEAFF

size: NA
D: TRBD2
V: TRBV5-5
J: TRBJ2-1
length: 16
DNA: TGTGCCAGCAGCTTACCACTAGCGGGGGGGCGGGGTGAGCAGTTCTTC
CDR3: CASSLPLAGGRGEQFF

size: NA
D: NA
V: TRBV19
J: TRBJ1-1
length: 13
DNA: TGTGCCAGTAGTATGGGCGGGCCTCCAAAAGCTTTCTTT
CDR3: CASSMGGPPKAFF

size: NA
D: TRBD2
V: TRBV9
J: TRBJ2-1
length: 14
DNA: TGTGCCAGCAGCGTAGGACTAGCGCGCAATGAGCAGTTCTTC
CDR3: CASSVGLARNEQFF

size: once
D: TRBD1
V: TRBV27
J: TRBJ2-1
length: 14
DNA: TGTGCCAGCAGACGCGGGACAGGGGTCAATGAGCAGTTCTTC
CDR3: CASRRGTGVNEQFF

size: NA
D: TRBD1
V: TRBV5-6
J: TRBJ2-6
length: 18
DNA: TGTGCCAGCAGCGAAACCGGGACAGGGGACTCTGGGGCCAACGTCCTGACTTTC
CDR3: CASSETGTGDSGANVLTF

size: NA
D: TRBD2
V: TRBV7-6
J: TRBJ2-3
length: 15
DNA: TGTGCCAGCAGCTTAACTAGCGGGAGCACAGATACGCAGTATTTT
CDR3: CASSLTSGSTDTQYF

size: NA
D: TRBD1
V: TRBV5-1
J: TRBJ2-7
length: 16
DNA: TGCGCCAGCAGCTTGGCAACGGGACAGACCTCCTACGAGCAGTACTTC
CDR3: CASSLATGQTSYEQYF

size: NA
D: NA
V: TRBV27
J: TRBJ2-7
length: 15
DNA: TGTGCCAGCAGTTTATCCGGAGTATACTCCTACGAGCAGTACTTC
CDR3: CASSLSGVYSYEQYF

size: NA
D: NA
V: TRBV29-1
J: TRBJ2-2
length: 13
DNA: TGCAGCGCCCATGCGGACTACACCGGGGAGCTGTTTTTT
CDR3: CSAHADYTGELFF

size: NA
D: TRBD2
V: TRBV5-1
J: TRBJ2-2
length: 16
DNA: TGCGCCAGCAGTCTCCTTAGCGGGAGGGCGAGCGGGGAGCTGTTTTTT
CDR3: CASSLLSGRASGELFF

size: few
D: NA
V: TRBV7-9
J: TRBJ2-7
length: 12
DNA: TGTGCCAGCATCTCCTCCGGGGACGAGCAGTACTTC
CDR3: CASISSGDEQYF

size: NA
D: NA
V: TRBV28
J: TRBJ2-6
length: 15
DNA: TGTGCCAGCAGTTCAGGAGGGGCTGGGGCCAACGTCCTGACTTTC
CDR3: CASSSGGAGANVLTF

size: NA
D: TRBD1
V: TRBV30
J: TRBJ1-1
length: 14
DNA: TGTGCCTGGAGTGTAACAGGGGGAGGCACTGAAGCTTTCTTT
CDR3: CAWSVTGGGTEAFF

size: once
D: NA
V: TRBV2
J: TRBJ2-7
length: 12
DNA: TGTGCCAGTTTTCTGGGGGACGACAGGAAGTACTTC
CDR3: CASFLGDDRKYF

size: NA
D: TRBD2
V: TRBV6-5
J: TRBJ2-7
length: 15
DNA: TGTGCCAGCAGCCCCTCGGCTAGCGGGAGCTACGAGCAGTACTTC
CDR3: CASSPSASGSYEQYF

size: NA
D: NA
V: TRBV7-9
J: TRBJ1-1
length: 12
DNA: TGTGCCAGCAGCTTAGAGGCAGGTGAAGCTTTCTTT
CDR3: CASSLEAGEAFF

size: NA
D: TRBD2
V: TRBV11-3
J: TRBJ2-5
length: 13
DNA: TGTGCCAGCAGCCCGGGGGGTCAAGAGACCCAGTACTTC
CDR3: CASSPGGQETQYF

size: NA
D: TRBD1
V: TRBV5-1
J: TRBJ2-3
length: 17
DNA: TGCGCCAGCAGCTTTCCCCCGGGACAGGGGAAGCGAGATACGCAGTATTTT
CDR3: CASSFPPGQGKRDTQYF

size: NA
D: NA
V: TRBV5-1
J: TRBJ2-3
length: 14
DNA: TGCGCCAGCAGCTTGGGGTCCTCCGGGGATACGCAGTATTTT
CDR3: CASSLGSSGDTQYF

size: NA
D: NA
V: TRBV11-3
J: TRBJ2-3
length: 14
DNA: TGTGCCAGCAGCTTAGGGAGGGCCACAGATACGCAGTATTTT
CDR3: CASSLGRATDTQYF

size: NA
D: NA
V: TRBV5-4
J: TRBJ2-1
length: 12
DNA: TGTGCCAGCAGTTGGGGCTTTGGTGAGCAGTTCTTC
CDR3: CASSWGFGEQFF